Listed below are T cell receptor beta chains from one sample, sequenced in a study of CD8 T cells in ankylosing spondylitis. Via MiXCR, TCRdb re-called the 5' RACE reads, giving one row per CDR3 protein. The table includes a few hundred thousand distinct CDR3 sequences, under 25% detected once. The sequenced sample was blood, either unsorted or a sorted T cell fraction (not recorded which). The receptor set was obtained from a male donor with ankylosing spondylitis. Both conserved end residues are part of each CDR3. A D gene is named only where the DNA matches it firmly. The size field is filled for only some rows; it gives once, few, many or a size class.

NA	TRBV3-1	TRBJ2-7	NA	CASSGTSSSYEQYF	TGTGCCAGCAGCGGGACTTCCAGCTCCTACGAGCAGTACTTC
few	TRBV6-2/TRBV6-3	TRBJ2-1	TRBD2	CASSPTSGRAEWSYNEQFF	TGTGCCAGCAGTCCTACTAGCGGGAGGGCCGAGTGGTCCTACAATGAGCAGTTCTTC
few	TRBV7-8	TRBJ2-1	NA	CASSFGAAPYNEQFF	TGTGCCAGCAGCTTCGGAGCGGCACCGTACAATGAGCAGTTCTTC
NA	TRBV12-3/TRBV12-4	TRBJ1-5	TRBD1	CASNLRGDSNQPQHF	TGTGCCAGCAATCTCAGGGGGGATAGCAATCAGCCCCAGCATTTT
NA	TRBV19	TRBJ1-5	TRBD1	CASSIWTGALSNQPQHF	TGTGCCAGTAGTATCTGGACAGGGGCTCTTAGCAATCAGCCCCAGCATTTT
few	TRBV20-1	TRBJ2-5	TRBD2	CSARAPTSDQETQYF	TGCAGTGCTAGAGCTCCGACTAGCGACCAAGAGACCCAGTACTTC
many	TRBV12-3/TRBV12-4	TRBJ2-1	NA	CASSLGVGEQFF	TGTGCCAGCAGTTTGGGGGTCGGTGAGCAGTTCTTC
NA	TRBV15	TRBJ2-7	TRBD2	CATSRPPLTSGISSYEQYF	TGTGCCACCAGCAGACCTCCTCTAACTAGCGGAATTAGCTCCTACGAGCAGTACTTC
few	TRBV3-1	TRBJ1-5	NA	CASSQDGSLNQPQHF	TGTGCCAGCAGCCAAGACGGAAGTCTCAATCAGCCCCAGCATTTT
NA	TRBV20-1	TRBJ2-1	NA	CSALGVDLGWNEQFF	TGCAGTGCGCTCGGGGTGGATTTGGGGTGGAATGAGCAGTTCTTC
NA	TRBV12-3/TRBV12-4	TRBJ1-3	NA	CASSFQGLNTIYF	TGTGCCAGCAGTTTTCAGGGTTTAAACACCATATATTTT
NA	TRBV5-1	TRBJ2-1	NA	CASTPGDSIYNEQFF	TGCGCCAGCACCCCAGGGGACTCAATCTACAATGAGCAGTTCTTC
NA	TRBV27	TRBJ2-2	NA	CASSLSPGHWAGELFF	TGTGCCAGCAGTTTATCTCCGGGACATTGGGCCGGGGAGCTGTTTTTT
few	TRBV12-3/TRBV12-4	TRBJ1-3	NA	CASSFRVPVGNTIYF	TGTGCCAGCAGTTTTCGGGTGCCGGTCGGAAACACCATATATTTT
NA	TRBV10-3	TRBJ2-5	TRBD1	CAIRPGQAPRETQYF	TGTGCCATCAGGCCTGGACAGGCCCCTCGAGAGACCCAGTACTTC
few	TRBV7-9	TRBJ1-2	TRBD1	CASSLSRTGVNYGYTF	TGTGCCAGCAGCTTGTCCAGGACAGGGGTTAACTATGGCTACACCTTC
once	TRBV5-1	TRBJ1-1	NA	CASTLAAGGNTEAFF	TGCGCCAGCACCCTGGCGGCGGGGGGAAACACTGAAGCTTTCTTT
NA	TRBV5-1	TRBJ2-1	TRBD2	CASSFTGTSVHNEQFF	TGCGCCAGCAGCTTCACCGGGACTAGCGTCCACAATGAGCAGTTCTTC
few	TRBV28	TRBJ1-4	TRBD1	CASSPGTAVGEKLFF	TGTGCCAGCAGCCCTGGGACAGCGGTCGGTGAAAAACTGTTTTTT
NA	TRBV28	TRBJ1-4	NA	CASSRGGVNEKLFF	TGTGCCAGTTCGCGGGGCGGAGTGAATGAAAAACTGTTTTTT
few	TRBV7-9	TRBJ2-7	NA	CASSLAPGFSYEQYF	TGTGCCAGCAGCTTAGCTCCGGGGTTCTCCTACGAGCAGTACTTC
NA	TRBV6-5	TRBJ2-3	NA	CASSYLGTRSGTDTQYF	TGTGCCAGCAGTTACCTAGGGACTCGCTCGGGGACAGATACGCAGTATTTT
NA	TRBV18	TRBJ2-7	TRBD2	CASSPERDASYEQYF	TGTGCCAGCTCACCGGAGCGGGATGCCTCCTACGAGCAGTACTTC
many	TRBV7-2	TRBJ1-2	NA	CASSLRTEAKNGYTF	TGTGCCAGCAGCTTACGGACAGAGGCGAAGAATGGCTACACCTTC
NA	TRBV7-8	TRBJ1-2	TRBD1	CASSPRDRGNYGYTF	TGTGCCAGCAGCCCTCGGGACAGGGGTAACTATGGCTACACCTTC
NA	TRBV12-5	TRBJ2-2	TRBD2	CASGFKGLAGGKNTGELFF	TGTGCTAGTGGTTTCAAGGGACTAGCGGGAGGAAAGAACACCGGGGAGCTGTTTTTT
NA	TRBV3-1	TRBJ2-1	TRBD2	CASSQAPGLAAEQFF	TGTGCCAGCAGCCAAGCGCCCGGACTAGCGGCGGAGCAGTTCTTC
few	TRBV20-1	TRBJ1-4	NA	CSAKGDSATNEKLFF	TGCAGTGCAAAGGGAGACAGTGCAACTAATGAAAAACTGTTTTTT
few	TRBV6-4	TRBJ2-7	NA	CASIVSLEQYF	TGTGCCAGCATTGTTAGTTTAGAGCAGTACTTC
many	TRBV7-2	TRBJ2-1	NA	CASSLIRSNWQFF	TGTGCCAGCAGCTTAATACGGTCAAACTGGCAGTTCTTC
NA	TRBV7-6	TRBJ1-1	NA	CASSLEGLTEAFF	TGTGCCAGCAGCTTAGAAGGGCTCACTGAAGCTTTCTTT
NA	TRBV9	TRBJ2-7	TRBD2	CASSGLAGPYEQYF	TGTGCCAGCAGCGGATTAGCGGGACCCTACGAGCAGTACTTC
NA	TRBV11-1	TRBJ2-7	TRBD2	CASSELGLAGVEQYF	TGTGCCAGCAGCGAATTAGGGCTAGCGGGAGTCGAGCAGTACTTC
NA	TRBV7-9	TRBJ2-1	NA	CASSTFPGAYNEQFF	TGTGCCAGCAGCACCTTTCCAGGGGCCTACAATGAGCAGTTCTTC
NA	TRBV27	TRBJ2-5	NA	CASSFWHGTKGTQYF	TGTGCCAGCAGTTTCTGGCATGGAACCAAGGGGACCCAGTACTTC
NA	TRBV2	TRBJ2-2	TRBD2	CAIRASGVTGELFF	TGTGCCATACGGGCCAGCGGGGTCACCGGGGAGCTGTTTTTT
many	TRBV5-6	TRBJ2-1	TRBD2	CASSLSAGTKLRF	TGTGCCAGCAGTTTATCGGCCGGGACTAAGCTCCGTTTC
few	TRBV11-2	TRBJ2-1	TRBD2	CASSLTLLATPHEQFF	TGTGCCAGCAGCTTGACCCTACTAGCGACCCCCCATGAGCAGTTCTTC
NA	TRBV5-1	TRBJ2-2	TRBD2	CASSRGTSGNTGELFF	TGCGCCAGCAGCAGAGGGACTAGCGGAAACACCGGGGAGCTGTTTTTT
NA	TRBV9	TRBJ2-2	NA	CASSLTGSSNTGELFF	TGTGCCAGCAGCCTTACAGGGTCCTCGAACACCGGGGAGCTGTTTTTT
NA	TRBV6-5	TRBJ2-7	NA	CASSFAQALSEQYF	TGTGCCAGCAGTTTTGCCCAGGCGTTGTCCGAGCAGTACTTC
NA	TRBV12-3/TRBV12-4	TRBJ2-1	TRBD2	CTSSVPGLAGGSYNEQFF	TGTACCAGCTCGGTTCCGGGACTAGCGGGGGGATCCTACAATGAGCAGTTCTTC
NA	TRBV30	TRBJ2-4	TRBD1	CAWTTGQLAKNIQYF	TGTGCCTGGACCACGGGACAGCTAGCCAAAAACATTCAGTACTTC
many	TRBV5-1	TRBJ2-7	NA	CASSLAGDGTYEQYF	TGCGCCAGCAGCTTGGCAGGAGACGGAACCTACGAGCAGTACTTC
few	TRBV20-1	TRBJ2-7	TRBD2	CSASRGTSGGDTYEQYF	TGCAGTGCTAGCCGAGGGACTAGCGGGGGCGATACCTACGAGCAGTACTTC
few	TRBV12-3/TRBV12-4	TRBJ2-3	NA	CASSPRVSSTDTQYF	TGTGCCAGCAGTCCGCGGGTTTCTAGCACAGATACGCAGTATTTT
NA	TRBV20-1	TRBJ2-7	TRBD2	CSARLLAGGPAQGF	TGCAGTGCTAGATTGCTAGCGGGAGGTCCGGCCCAGGGGTTC
few	TRBV20-1	TRBJ1-1	TRBD1	CSAATGGANTEAFF	TGCAGTGCTGCAACAGGGGGGGCGAACACTGAAGCTTTCTTT
few	TRBV20-1	TRBJ1-1	TRBD1	CSASAGQGKTEAFF	TGCAGTGCTAGCGCCGGACAGGGGAAAACTGAAGCTTTCTTT
many	TRBV7-7	TRBJ2-2	NA	CASSLSQYTGELFF	TGTGCCAGCAGCTTAAGCCAATACACCGGGGAGCTGTTTTTT
few	TRBV10-3	TRBJ2-1	NA	CAISAGAYNEQFF	TGTGCCATCAGTGCAGGGGCCTACAATGAGCAGTTCTTC
once	TRBV6-1	TRBJ2-7	TRBD2	CASSRLASGNEQYF	TGTGCCAGCAGCCGACTAGCCTCAGGGAACGAGCAGTACTTC
NA	TRBV28	TRBJ2-2	NA	CATPRSGTGELFF	TGTGCCACCCCACGGTCTGGCACCGGGGAGCTGTTTTTT
NA	TRBV29-1	TRBJ1-1	NA	CISGALFTEAFF	TGCATTTCAGGGGCCCTCTTCACTGAAGCTTTCTTT
NA	TRBV20-1	TRBJ1-4	NA	CSARVTGREKLFF	TGCAGTGCTAGAGTTACAGGGCGGGAAAAACTGTTTTTT